What follows are 2 T cell receptor beta chains derived from one specimen sequenced in a study of shared clonotypes between healthy human individuals. Clones were sequenced by immunoSEQ multiplex PCR, and TCRdb holds only the in-frame ones, with some missing. This table has roughly 2 million clones, 90% to 96% appearing once. Sequencing was performed on naive CD4+ T cells sorted from blood. Subset reported: CD45RA+ positively selected. These receptor sequences come from a man aged 18 to 29 in good health.

The J gene is TRBJ2-1, the V gene TRBV11-3; D is unclear. Between the trimmed V and J ends, which lost 2 bases and 7 bases, there was a span of 12 bases. Germline V gene data show CDR1 as SGHNT and CDR2 as YENEEA. The CDR3 is 14 residues long. The DNA of the CDR3 is TGTGCCAGCAGCTTAAGTACGGCCGGGAATGAGCAGTTCTTC. Translated, it gives CASSLSTAGNEQFF.

The V call is TRBV9, the J call TRBJ2-7, with 9 bases matching TRBD1. There are 14 residues in the CDR3. Germline CDR1 is SGDLS and CDR2 is YYNGEE. V was clipped by 3 bases and J by 1 base; unmatched bases: 2. Written as DNA, the CDR3 is TGTGCCAGCAGCGCGGACAGGGGTTCCTACGAGCAGTACTTC. Translation gives CASSADRGSYEQYF.